A selection of T cell receptor beta chains follows, all from one sample in a study of sequential checkpoint blockade in melanoma. This table comes from immunoSEQ multiplex PCR, and its TCRdb copy is limited to in-frame clones, with some not included. The sample has some 3,000 clones; roughly a fifth are singletons. The sample was tumor tissue (inferred from file names), taken from a patient given nivolumab and ipilimumab in sequence. The source is a human donor with melanoma. Each CDR3 is given with its conserved first and last residue. The D gene is left open where the match is weak. Some rows mark clone size as missing; the rest say once, few, many or name a class of expanded clone.

size,J,D,V,DNA,CDR3
few,TRBJ1-6,TRBD1,TRBV27,TGTGCCAGCAGTTTACGAGGGGGCCTCGATAATTCACCCCTCCACTTT,CASSLRGGLDNSPLHF
.,TRBJ2-3,TRBD1,TRBV29-1,TGCAGCGTCCGGGACAGGGTGCTAGATACGCAGTATTTT,CSVRDRVLDTQYF
.,TRBJ1-4,.,TRBV4-1,TGCGCCAGCAGCACCACTCAAACTAATGAAAAACTGTTTTTT,CASSTTQTNEKLFF
.,TRBJ2-3,.,TRBV6-8,TGTGCCAGCAGTCTTCCTGGCACAGATACGCAGTATTTT,CASSLPGTDTQYF
.,TRBJ2-3,.,TRBV23-1,TGCGCCAGCAGTCAAAGGACGCAGGGTGCAGATACGCAGTATTTT,CASSQRTQGADTQYF
many,TRBJ2-6,TRBD1,TRBV9,TGTGCCAGCAGCTTAGGTGGGACAGGGTTCTCTGGGGCCAACGTCCTGACTTTC,CASSLGGTGFSGANVLTF
few,TRBJ2-2,.,TRBV30,TGTGCCTGGAGTGTATGGGGGGTTGCCGGGGAGCTGTTTTTT,CAWSVWGVAGELFF
medium-sized,TRBJ1-5,.,TRBV11-3,TGTGCCAGCAGTTTTACTCAGGGGAGTGGACAGCCCCAGCATTTT,CASSFTQGSGQPQHF
many,TRBJ1-2,TRBD1,TRBV11-3,TGTGCCAGCAGCTTAGTTTCGGGACAGGGCATTCACACCTTC,CASSLVSGQGIHTF
.,TRBJ1-5,.,TRBV14,TGTGCCAGCAGCCAAGGAGACGGCCGGGGAACGCCCCAGCATTTT,CASSQGDGRGTPQHF
.,TRBJ2-7,.,TRBV15,TGTGCCACCAGCAGAGGACAGGACCCCAGGGAGCAGTACTTC,CATSRGQDPREQYF
.,TRBJ1-4,.,TRBV11-3,TGTGCCAGCAGTAGAGGGGGACCTAATGAAAAACTGTTTTTT,CASSRGGPNEKLFF
.,TRBJ2-3,.,TRBV28,TGTGCCAGCAGTTTTGTGGCAGGCACAGATACGCAGTATTTT,CASSFVAGTDTQYF
few,TRBJ1-4,.,TRBV15,TGTGCCACCAGCAGAGAACCGGGGAGTGAAAAACTGTTTTTT,CATSREPGSEKLFF
medium-sized,TRBJ1-2,TRBD1,TRBV11-3,TGTGCCAGCAGCTTAGGAGACAGGGGCTCCTTCTATGGCTACACCTTC,CASSLGDRGSFYGYTF
many,TRBJ2-5,.,TRBV11-3,TGTGCCAGCAGCTTCCGGGACACACAAGAGACCCAGTACTTC,CASSFRDTQETQYF
.,TRBJ2-3,.,TRBV6-8,TGTATATCCTTCGGACAGCCCACAGATACGCAGTATTTT,CISFGQPTDTQYF
many,TRBJ1-3,.,TRBV11-3,TGTGCCAGCAGCTCCGGGACTTCTGGAAACACCATATATTTT,CASSSGTSGNTIYF
few,TRBJ1-3,.,TRBV6-8,TGTGCCAGCAGTTACTCGATAAGGGGCTCTGGAAACACCATATATTTT,CASSYSIRGSGNTIYF
few,TRBJ1-2,.,TRBV28,TGTGCCAGCGTAACTACAGATCGTGGTGGCTATGGCTACACCTTC,CASVTTDRGGYGYTF
.,TRBJ1-5,.,TRBV6-8,TGTGCCAGCAGTTACAGGCAGGGGAATCAGCCCCAGCATTTT,CASSYRQGNQPQHF
.,TRBJ2-7,.,TRBV14,TGTGCCAGCAGCCAATGGCCCGGCGGTGCCTACGAGCAGTACTTC,CASSQWPGGAYEQYF
.,TRBJ2-5,TRBD1,TRBV28,TGTGCCAGCAGTTCCCAACAGGGGGATGAGACCCAGTACTTC,CASSSQQGDETQYF
large,TRBJ2-2,TRBD1,TRBV28,TGTGCCAGCAGTCCCAGGGACAGGGTCACCGGGGAGCTGTTTTTT,CASSPRDRVTGELFF
.,TRBJ2-2,TRBD1,TRBV6-8,TGTGCCAGCAGTACGGGACAGGGGGACGGGGAGCTGTTTTTT,CASSTGQGDGELFF
large,TRBJ2-1,TRBD1,TRBV11-3,TGTGCCAGCAGCCCGCCGGGACAGAACTACAATGAGCAGTTCTTC,CASSPPGQNYNEQFF
.,TRBJ2-1,TRBD2,TRBV11-3,TGTGCCAGCAGCTTAAAGAGCGGGGGGGCGGTTGAGCAGTTCTTC,CASSLKSGGAVEQFF
.,TRBJ1-1,TRBD1,TRBV19,TGTGCCACCCAGGGACAGCTGAACACTGAAGCTTTCTTT,CATQGQLNTEAFF
.,TRBJ2-1,.,TRBV29-1,TGCAGCGTTGACCTGTCAGGAGGGGACTACAATGAGCAGTTCTTC,CSVDLSGGDYNEQFF
.,TRBJ2-5,TRBD1,TRBV15,TGTGCCACCAGCACGGACAGGGGGCGAAAGACCCAGTACTTC,CATSTDRGRKTQYF
.,TRBJ2-1,.,TRBV19,TGTGCCAGTAGTCTCGCAGGGGCGTTAAACAATGAGCAGTTCTTC,CASSLAGALNNEQFF
many,TRBJ2-7,.,TRBV23-1,TGCGCCAGCAGCCCGGGTGCAGGTTTTAACGAGCAGTACTTC,CASSPGAGFNEQYF
many,TRBJ2-7,.,TRBV11-3,TGTGCCAGCAGCTTCCCCCAGGGTCCCTACGAGCAGTACTTC,CASSFPQGPYEQYF
few,TRBJ2-1,.,TRBV29-1,TGCAGCGTTGAAGGGGGCTCCTACAATGAGCAGTTCTTC,CSVEGGSYNEQFF
few,TRBJ2-1,.,TRBV6-8,TGTGCCAGCAGTGTAAAGGGGGTGGATGAGCAGTTCTTC,CASSVKGVDEQFF
medium-sized,TRBJ1-3,.,TRBV6-8,TGTGCCAGCAGTGGGAACCCTGTAAACACCATATATTTT,CASSGNPVNTIYF
.,TRBJ2-6,.,TRBV9,TGTGCCAGCAGCCACCGAGCAGGGCCCTCTGGGGCCAACGTCCTGACTTTC,CASSHRAGPSGANVLTF
many,TRBJ2-3,TRBD2,TRBV4-1,TGCGCCAGCAGCCAGTCAGGGAGGGTCACAGATACGCAGTATTTT,CASSQSGRVTDTQYF
.,TRBJ1-2,.,TRBV5-1,TGCGCCAGCAGCTACAGAGATGCTAACTATGGCTACACCTTC,CASSYRDANYGYTF
.,TRBJ2-7,TRBD1,TRBV5-1,TGCGCCAGCACCCTAGACAGGGGGCCCTACGAGCAGTACTTC,CASTLDRGPYEQYF
few,TRBJ2-2,.,TRBV19,TGTGCCAGTAGTATATTTACAGGGATGGAGAACGGGGAGCTGTTTTTT,CASSIFTGMENGELFF
.,TRBJ2-7,.,TRBV12-5,TGTGCTAGTGGTTTGGTACGGGTTGGCCGTAGCGTAAACGAGCAGTACTTC,CASGLVRVGRSVNEQYF
medium-sized,TRBJ2-7,TRBD2,TRBV11-3,TGTGCCAGCAGCGCCGGGACTAGCGGATCCTACGAGCAGTACTTC,CASSAGTSGSYEQYF
.,TRBJ2-6,TRBD2,TRBV19,TGTGCCAGCGGACTAGCGGGTACTGGGGCCAACGTCCTGACTTTC,CASGLAGTGANVLTF
medium-sized,TRBJ1-1,.,TRBV6-8,TGTGCCAGCACCCCAGGGATGCGCACTGAAGCTTTCTTT,CASTPGMRTEAFF
.,TRBJ2-7,TRBD1,TRBV29-1,TGCAGCGTTGGGACAGGCGTTACCTACGAGCAGTACTTC,CSVGTGVTYEQYF
many,TRBJ2-7,.,TRBV11-3,TGTGCCAGCAGCTCCCCAATCGGTGGAGGGGCGACGTCCGAGCAGTACTTC,CASSSPIGGGATSEQYF
many,TRBJ1-2,.,TRBV11-3,TGTGCCAGCACTCCGAGTAGGGCGCGGGTGGCCTATGGCTACACCTTC,CASTPSRARVAYGYTF